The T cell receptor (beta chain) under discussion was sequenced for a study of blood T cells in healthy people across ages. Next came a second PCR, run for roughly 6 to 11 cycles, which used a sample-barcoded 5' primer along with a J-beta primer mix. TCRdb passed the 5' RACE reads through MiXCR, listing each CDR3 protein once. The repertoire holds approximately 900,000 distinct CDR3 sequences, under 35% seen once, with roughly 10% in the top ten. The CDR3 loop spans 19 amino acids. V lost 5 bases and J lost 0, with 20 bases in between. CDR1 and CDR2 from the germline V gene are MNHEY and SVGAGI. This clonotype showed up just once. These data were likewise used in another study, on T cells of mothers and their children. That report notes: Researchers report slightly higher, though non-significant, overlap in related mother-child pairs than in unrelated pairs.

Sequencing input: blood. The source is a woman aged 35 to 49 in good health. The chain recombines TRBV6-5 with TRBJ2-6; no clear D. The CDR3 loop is CASSLLTGNLNSGANVLTF. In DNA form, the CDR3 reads TGTGCCAGCAGTCTACTGACTGGGAATCTAAACTCTGGGGCCAACGTCCTGACTTTC.